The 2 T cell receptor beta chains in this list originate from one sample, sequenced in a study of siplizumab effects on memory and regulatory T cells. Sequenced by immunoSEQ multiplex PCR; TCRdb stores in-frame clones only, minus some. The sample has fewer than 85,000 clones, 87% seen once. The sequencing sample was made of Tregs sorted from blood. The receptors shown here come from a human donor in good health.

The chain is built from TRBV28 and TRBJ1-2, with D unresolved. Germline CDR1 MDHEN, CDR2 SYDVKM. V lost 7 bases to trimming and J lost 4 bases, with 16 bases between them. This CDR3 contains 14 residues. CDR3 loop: CASIPTVTSYGYTF. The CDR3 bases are TGTGCCAGCATCCCTACGGTCACCAGCTATGGCTACACCTTC.

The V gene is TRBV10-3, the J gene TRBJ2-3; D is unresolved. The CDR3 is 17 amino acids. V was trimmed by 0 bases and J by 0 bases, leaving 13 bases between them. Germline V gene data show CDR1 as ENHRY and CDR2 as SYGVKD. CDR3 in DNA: TGTGCCATCAGTGAGTCGACACGAGGAACTAGCACAGATACGCAGTATTTT. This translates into CAISESTRGTSTDTQYF.